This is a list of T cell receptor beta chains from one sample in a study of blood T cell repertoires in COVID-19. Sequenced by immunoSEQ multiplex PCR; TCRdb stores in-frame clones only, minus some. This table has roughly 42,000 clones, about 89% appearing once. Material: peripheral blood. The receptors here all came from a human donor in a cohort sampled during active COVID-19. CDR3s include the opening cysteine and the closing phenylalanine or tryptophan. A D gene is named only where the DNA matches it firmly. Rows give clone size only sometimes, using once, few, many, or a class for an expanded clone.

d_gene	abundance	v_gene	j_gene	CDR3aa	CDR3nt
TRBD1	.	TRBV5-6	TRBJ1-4	CASSYGTGREKLFF	TGTGCCAGCAGCTACGGGACAGGGAGAGAAAAACTGTTTTTT
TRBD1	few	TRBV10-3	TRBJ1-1	CAIRGQGGYTEAFF	TGTGCCATCAGGGGACAGGGGGGGTACACTGAAGCTTTCTTT
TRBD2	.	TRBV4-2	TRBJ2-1	CASSQGLVAGENEQFF	TGTGCCAGCAGCCAAGGATTGGTAGCGGGAGAAAATGAGCAGTTCTTC
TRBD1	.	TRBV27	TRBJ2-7	CASSLETGRHEQYF	TGTGCCAGCAGTCTCGAGACAGGGAGACACGAGCAGTACTTC
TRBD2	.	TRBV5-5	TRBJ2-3	CASLSGADTQYF	TGTGCCAGTTTAAGCGGGGCAGATACGCAGTATTTT
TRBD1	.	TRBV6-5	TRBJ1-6	CASRTQGGSHSPLHF	TGTGCCAGCAGAACACAGGGGGGAAGCCACTCACCCCTCCACTTT
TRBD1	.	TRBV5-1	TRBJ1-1	CASSQDRVNTEAFF	TGCGCCAGCAGCCAGGACAGGGTGAACACTGAAGCTTTCTTT
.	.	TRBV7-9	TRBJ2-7	CASSLVGYEQYF	TGTGCCAGCAGCTTAGTCGGCTACGAGCAGTACTTC
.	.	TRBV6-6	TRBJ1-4	CASFKRRGGEKLFF	TGTGCCAGCTTCAAGAGACGGGGTGGCGAAAAACTGTTTTTT
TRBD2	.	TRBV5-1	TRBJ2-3	CASSLGLAGGTSTDTQYF	TGCGCCAGCAGCTTAGGACTAGCGGGGGGAACTAGCACAGATACGCAGTATTTT
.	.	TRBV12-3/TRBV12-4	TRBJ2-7	CASSSLREQYF	TGTGCCAGCAGCTCCCTTAGAGAGCAGTACTTC
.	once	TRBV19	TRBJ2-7	CASSFREVRYEQYF	TGTGCCAGTAGTTTCCGGGAAGTCCGCTACGAGCAGTACTTC
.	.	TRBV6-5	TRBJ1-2	CASSQGGAQFYGYTF	TGTGCCAGCAGTCAGGGTGGGGCGCAGTTCTATGGCTACACCTTC
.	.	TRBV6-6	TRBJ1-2	CASGAGIIVSYGYTF	TGTGCCAGCGGGGCAGGGATTATCGTTTCCTATGGCTACACCTTC
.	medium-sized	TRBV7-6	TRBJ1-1	CASRAGGPNTEAFF	TGTGCCAGTCGGGCCGGGGGGCCGAACACTGAAGCTTTCTTT
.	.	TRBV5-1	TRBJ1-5	CASSLGMGGGNQPQHF	TGCGCCAGCAGCTTGGGAATGGGGGGGGGCAATCAGCCCCAGCATTTT
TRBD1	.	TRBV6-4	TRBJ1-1	CASSSQGDVTEAFF	TGTGCCAGCAGTTCACAGGGGGATGTCACTGAAGCTTTCTTT
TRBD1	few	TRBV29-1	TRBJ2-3	CSAATGGLTDTQYF	TGCAGCGCCGCCACAGGGGGGCTAACAGATACGCAGTATTTT
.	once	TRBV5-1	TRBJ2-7	CASSFSGGEGYEQYF	TGCGCCAGCAGCTTCTCTGGGGGCGAGGGCTACGAGCAGTACTTC
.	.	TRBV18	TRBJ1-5	CASSPTSTGSQPQHF	TGTGCCAGCTCACCAACCTCCACAGGGTCCCAGCCCCAGCATTTT